This TCR beta chain was observed in a study of blood T cell repertoires in COVID-19. Enrollees, about 18 to 100 years old, lived in 20 to 25 US areas. The germline V gene has CDR1 GTSNPN and CDR2 SVGIG (reference sequence). The CDR3 sequence is 13 residues long. The V end was cut by 2 bases, the J end by 1 base, with 8 bases between. Original processing notes: Amplifying reference gene primers gave estimates of nucleated cell counts. Clones were read by immunoSEQ multiplex PCR, and TCRdb kept only the in-frame ones, dropping some. V and J calls plus clone size are reproduced from that table; the DNA served to infer D and trimming. Among about 320,000 clones listed, 87% were seen once.

The V call is TRBV30, the J call TRBJ1-1; unclear D gene. This TCR was recovered from a woman aged 25 to 45 who had recovered from COVID-19. The sequenced sample consisted of PBMCs or T cells enriched from blood (not recorded which). The CDR3 sequence is CAWSPPQNTEAFF. The CDR3 nucleotides read TGTGCCTGGAGTCCCCCCCAGAACACTGAAGCTTTCTTT.